Following are 25 T cell receptor beta chains from one sample sequenced in a study of T cell clones after liver transplantation. Here immunoSEQ multiplex PCR was the method, and the copy in TCRdb shows in-frame clones only, minus some. The table lists under 150,000 clones, less than 95% of them singletons. Here the sequenced sample was CD4+ T cells from blood, taken 12 months after liver transplant. The receptors originated from a human patient who received a liver transplant. The T cells may come from the graft donor.

Only one count was recorded for this clone. The rearrangement joins TRBV4-1 to TRBJ1-2, with no clear D. Germline-derived CDR1 and CDR2 are MGHRA and YSYEKL. With 5 bases removed from V and 5 bases from J, the gap between germline ends came to 12 bases. The CDR3 is 13 residues long. The CDR3 nucleotides are TGCGCCAGCAGCTCCGAGGTTGGTTATGGCTACACCTTC. Amino acid sequence: CASSSEVGYGYTF.

The chain has TRBV7-9 and TRBJ2-7, with D maybe TRBD2 (6 bases). Germline values: CDR1 SEHNR, CDR2 FQNEAQ (reference sequence). The CDR3 spans 15 residues. With 5 bases removed from V and 0 bases from J, the gap between germline ends came to 14 bases. The CDR3, as DNA: TGTGCCAGCAGCGATCAGGGCGGGACCTCCTACGAGCAGTACTTC. Translating it yields CASSDQGGTSYEQYF.

The J gene is TRBJ2-2, the V gene TRBV28; no reliable D call. The germline CDR1 and CDR2 sequences are MDHEN and SYDVKM. The CDR3 runs 16 residues. V lost 6 bases and J lost 6, with 20 bases in between. The CDR3, as DNA: TGTGCCAGCAGCCCCAGTTGGGTCTCGGCATCCGGGGAGCTGTTTTTT. This sequence encodes CASSPSWVSASGELFF.

This clone showed up just once. The rearrangement uses TRBV5-8 and TRBJ2-1, with 7 bases aligning to TRBD2. CDR3 length equals 15 residues. J was trimmed by 9 bases and V by 0 bases; bases with no gene match: 9. The germline V gene has CDR1 SGHTS and CDR2 YDEGEE. CDR3: CASSLGTRSRGEQFF. The CDR3 coding sequence is TGTGCCAGCAGCTTGGGGACTAGGTCCCGGGGTGAGCAGTTCTTC.

This sequence joins TRBV2 and TRBJ1-4; 10 positions match TRBD1. CDR1 and CDR2 (germline): SNHLY, FYNNEI. V lost 5 bases to trimming and J lost 7 bases; unmatched junction nucleotides: 7. This CDR3 is built from 15 residues. CDR3 nucleotide sequence: TGTGCCAGCAGTCCCGACAGGGGGCGCGGTGAAAAACTGTTTTTT. This sequence encodes CASSPDRGRGEKLFF. The complete variable domain, with remaining parts taken from reference TRBV2 and TRBJ1-4, reads EPEVTQTPSHQVTQMGQEVILRCVPISNHLYFYWYRQILGQKVEFLVSFYNNEISEKSEIFDDQFSVERPDGSNFTLKIRSTKLEDSAMYFCASSPDRGRGEKLFFGSGTQLSVL.

The chain carries TRBV28 and TRBJ2-7, with a weak D call TRBD1 (6 bases). CDR1 and CDR2 from the germline V gene are MDHEN and SYDVKM. The CDR3 runs 16 residues. Trimming removed 6 bases at V and 1 base at J, with 19 bases between. The CDR3 DNA follows: TGTGCCAGCAGCCTTACACAATGGGGGCGGTCCTACGAGCAGTACTTC. Protein: CASSLTQWGRSYEQYF. The full variable domain, rest sourced from reference TRBV28 and TRBJ2-7, is DVKVTQSSRYLVKRTGEKVFLECVQDMDHENMFWYRQDPGLGLRLIYFSYDVKMKEKGDIPEGYSVSREKKERFSLILESASTNQTSMYLCASSLTQWGRSYEQYFGPGTRLTVT.

The chain combines TRBV10-1 with TRBJ2-4, with TRBD1 matching over 9 bases. Germline CDR1 reads WNHNN; CDR2 reads SYGVQD (reference sequence). The length of the CDR3 is 13 residues. J was trimmed by 5 bases and V by 6 bases; bases with no gene match: 2. CDR3 residues: CASSRTGENIQYF. CDR3 DNA sequence: TGCGCCAGCAGCCGGACAGGGGAAAACATTCAGTACTTC.

The chain employs TRBV28 and TRBJ1-3; maybe TRBD1 (5 bases). The CDR3 is made up of 19 amino acids. V was cut by 5 bases and J by 2 bases, with 25 bases left in between. The germline gives CDR1 MDHEN, CDR2 SYDVKM. CDR3 sequence reads: CASSGAISGRDDAGNTIYF. The CDR3 DNA reads as TGTGCCAGCAGTGGAGCCATTTCCGGGCGGGACGATGCTGGAAACACCATATATTTT.

The chain is built from TRBV5-1 and TRBJ2-7; tentatively, D is TRBD1 (6 bases). The germline V and J ends were trimmed by 4 bases and 0 bases, with 14 bases remaining between them. The CDR3 totals 15 residues. In germline, CDR1 is SGHRS, CDR2 YFSETQ. CDR3 residues: CASSRDRKVSYEQYF. As DNA, the CDR3 is TGCGCCAGCAGCCGCGACAGGAAAGTCTCCTACGAGCAGTACTTC.

The chain carries TRBV19 and TRBJ2-3, with D maybe TRBD1 (5 bases). V lost 6 bases to trimming and J lost 0 bases, with 10 bases between them. The CDR3 has 14 residues. CDR1 and CDR2 (germline): LNHDA, SQIVND (reference sequence). The CDR3 is CASSRTSSTDTQYF. In DNA, the CDR3 is TGTGCCAGTAGCAGGACATCTAGCACAGATACGCAGTATTTT.

The J gene is TRBJ2-7, the V gene TRBV6-6; the D gene is possibly TRBD2 (6 bases). CDR1 and CDR2 from the germline V gene are MNHNY and SVGAGI (reference sequence). The CDR3 covers 15 residues. V was trimmed by 5 bases and J by 9 bases, leaving 23 bases between them. CDR3 loop: CASSPPGGVPSRQYF. The CDR3 DNA reads as TGTGCCAGCAGTCCCCCCGGCGGGGTCCCTTCGAGGCAGTACTTC.

The chain uses TRBV7-2 and TRBJ2-5, with TRBD1 identical over 8 bases. Germline assignment: CDR1 SGHTA and CDR2 FQGNSA. The CDR3 has 15 amino acids. J gave up 5 bases and V 5 bases, and 10 bases lay outside the gene matches. The CDR3 nucleotides read TGTGCCAGCAGCACCTGGGGACAGGTCGGGGAGACCCAGTACTTC. Translated: CASSTWGQVGETQYF.

The chain is built from TRBV5-1 and TRBJ2-3; TRBD2 matches at 13 bases. Germline loops: CDR1 SGHRS, CDR2 YFSETQ. The V gene end was trimmed by 4 bases and the J gene end by 6 bases; junction bases not matched to a gene: 5. This CDR3 is built from 15 residues. DNA of the CDR3: TGCGCCAGCAGCCGGACTAGCGGGAGTCCGGATACGCAGTATTTT. Its translation: CASSRTSGSPDTQYF.

J is TRBJ2-7 and V is TRBV6-5, with 7 nucleotides matching TRBD2. Germline values: CDR1 MNHEY, CDR2 SVGAGI. The CDR3 covers 14 residues. Trimming removed 2 bases from V and 6 bases from J; junction bases left unmatched: 7. The CDR3 coding sequence is TGTGCCAGCAGTTACCAGCGCGGGAGACCCGAGCAGTACTTC. This translates into CASSYQRGRPEQYF.

This chain links TRBV6-1 with TRBJ2-1; TRBD1 matches at 7 bases. The germline gives CDR1 MNHNS, CDR2 SASEGT. Unmatched junction bases numbered 12, after V lost 6 bases and J lost 4 bases. CDR3 size: 16 residues. CDR3 sequence (DNA): TGTGCCAGCAGGGAACAATCCGGGACAGTTTACAATGAGCAGTTCTTC. Amino acid sequence: CASREQSGTVYNEQFF.

This sequence joins TRBV11-2 and TRBJ2-2; D is uncertain. There are 13 residues in the CDR3. V lost 0 bases and J 7 bases, leaving 6 bases between the germline ends. Germline CDR1 SGHAT, CDR2 FQNNGV. The CDR3 sequence: CASSLEVDGELFF. DNA for the CDR3: TGTGCCAGCAGCTTAGAAGTAGACGGGGAGCTGTTTTTT.

The V and J genes are TRBV4-2 and TRBJ1-3; tentatively, D is TRBD1 (6 bases). Looked up from germline, CDR1 is LGHNA and CDR2 is YNFKEQ. The germline V and J ends were trimmed by 3 bases and 0 bases, with 24 bases remaining between them. The CDR3 consists of 20 residues. CDR3 in DNA: TGTGCCAGCAGCCAGAGCGCGGGGGCCCGGGACAAGAGCTCTGGAAACACCATATATTTT. It encodes CASSQSAGARDKSSGNTIYF.

The chain joins TRBV27 to TRBJ2-4; TRBD1 aligns across 12 bases. V trimming: 4 bases; J trimming: 6 bases; junction bases outside the gene matches: 13. The CDR3 runs 18 residues. From germline, CDR1 is MNHEY and CDR2 SMNVEV (reference sequence). CDR3 nucleotide sequence: TGTGCCAGCAGTTCCGACTTCGGGACAGGGGGCTTTGGAAACATTCAGTACTTC. It translates to CASSSDFGTGGFGNIQYF.

For this clone: One junction end disagrees with the germline gene, perhaps due to a read error. The genes are TRBV6-6 and TRBJ2-7, with D possibly TRBD2 on 6 matching bases. The germline V gene encodes CDR1 MNHNY and CDR2 SVGAGI (reference sequence). This CDR3 is built from 11 residues. The DNA of the CDR3 is TGTGCCAGCGGGGGGTTCTACGAGCGGTACTTC. This codes for CASGGFYERYF.

This clone was detected a few times. The chain joins TRBV30 to TRBJ2-1; TRBD2 agrees at 8 bases. The V gene's germline CDR1 is GTSNPN and CDR2 SVGIG (reference sequence). The CDR3 totals 13 residues. J lost 5 bases, V lost 5 bases, and 5 bases had no gene match. The CDR3 spells CAWDGRDHNEQFF. Written as DNA, the CDR3 is TGTGCCTGGGACGGGAGGGACCACAATGAGCAGTTCTTC.

J is TRBJ1-5 and V is TRBV7-8; no firm D call. This CDR3 spans 15 amino acids. In germline, CDR1 is SGHVS, CDR2 FQNEAQ. The V end was cut by 3 bases, the J end by 0 bases, with 9 bases between. DNA for the CDR3: TGTGCCAGCAGCTTGCGGCCGGATAGCAATCAGCCCCAGCATTTT. It specifies CASSLRPDSNQPQHF.

The V gene is TRBV19, the J gene TRBJ1-1; D may be TRBD1 (6 bases). Germline V CDR1 and CDR2: LNHDA, SQIVND (reference sequence). The CDR3 is 14 amino acids. Trimming removed 4 bases from V and 4 bases from J, with 13 bases in between. CDR3 coding DNA: TGTGCCAGTAGTACCCTGAGGGGGACCACTGAAGCTTTCTTT. It codes for CASSTLRGTTEAFF.

The chain has TRBV7-2 and TRBJ2-1; TRBD1 matches at 8 bases. The V gene's germline CDR1 is SGHTA and CDR2 FQGNSA. The CDR3 sequence is 17 residues long. Unmatched junction bases numbered 16, after V lost 6 bases and J lost 6 bases. In nucleotides, the CDR3 is TGTGCCAGCAGGACCCTAGGGCAGGGGGCGCTTCTCAATGAGCAGTTCTTC. As protein: CASRTLGQGALLNEQFF.

This chain joins TRBV28 and TRBJ2-2, with 12 bases matching TRBD1. Germline V CDR1 and CDR2: MDHEN, SYDVKM. CDR3 length: 16 amino acids. With 6 bases clipped from V and 5 bases from J, the junction kept 7 bases outside the gene matches. CDR3 amino acids: CASRFPGQGATGELFF. In nucleotides, the CDR3 is TGTGCCAGCAGATTCCCGGGACAGGGGGCGACCGGGGAGCTGTTTTTT.

The CDR3 DNA sequence: TGTGCCAGCAGAAGGATGAACACTGAAGCTTTCTTT. Translation: CASRRMNTEAFF. The chain carries TRBV6-6 and TRBJ1-1, with D unclear. CDR3 length: 12 amino acids. The ends were cut back, 6 bases at V and 0 bases at J, with 5 bases in the middle. Germline-derived CDR1 and CDR2 are MNHNY and SVGAGI (reference sequence).